Listed here are 12 T cell receptor beta chains from one sample, sequenced in a study of response to subunit inactivated influenza vaccine. TCRdb processed the RT-PCR reads anew with MiXCR; each CDR3 protein has one entry. The repertoire holds hundreds of thousands of distinct CDR3 sequences, with approximately 14% as singletons. The material sequenced was PBMCs from blood, taken approximately 15 days before vaccination. The receptors derive from a man aged 45-60 years who received an inactivated influenza vaccine.

The genes are TRBV15 and TRBJ2-2; 10 bases are a match to TRBD2. Unmatched junction bases numbered 3, after V lost 5 bases and J lost 3 bases. From germline, CDR1 is LNHNV and CDR2 YYDKDF (reference sequence). The CDR3 extends over 15 amino acids. The CDR3 bases are TGTGCCACCAGCCCAGCGGGAGGGGACACCGGGGAGCTGTTTTTT. Its translation is CATSPAGGDTGELFF.

The sample holds one count of this clonotype. The chain employs TRBV20-1 and TRBJ2-3, with 10 bases lining up with TRBD2. V was pared by 6 bases and J by 0 bases, with 6 bases of the junction left unmatched. Per the germline V gene, CDR1 is DFQATT and CDR2 is SNEGSKA (reference sequence). The CDR3 has 15 residues. DNA for the CDR3: TGCAGTGCCTCGAAAGCGGGAGGGAGCACAGATACGCAGTATTTT. It codes for CSASKAGGSTDTQYF.

This clonotype has only a few counts. The rearrangement links TRBV4-2 to TRBJ1-2; TRBD1 matches at 11 bases. The CDR3 loop spans 16 amino acids. Germline assignment: CDR1 LGHNA and CDR2 YNFKEQ. Trimming removed 0 bases from V and 3 bases from J; junction bases left unmatched: 3. The CDR3 region is CASSQDQGQGDYGYTF. For the CDR3, the DNA is TGTGCCAGCAGCCAAGATCAGGGACAGGGGGACTATGGCTACACCTTC.

This clonotype was recorded a few times. The chain is built from TRBV10-2 and TRBJ2-7; D is uncertain. The CDR3 is 20 amino acids. V lost 4 bases and J 4 bases, leaving 32 bases between the germline ends. Germline CDR1 WSHSY, CDR2 SAAADI. The CDR3, as DNA: TGCGCCAGCAGTGGGGTTTTCCTGGACGTCGGGCTCCAAAGGACGTACGAGCAGTACTTC. This sequence encodes CASSGVFLDVGLQRTYEQYF.

The chain combines TRBV29-1 with TRBJ1-4; no clear D gene. Germline CDR1 is SQVTM and CDR2 is ANQGSEA. V dropped 1 base and J dropped 8 bases, with 11 bases sitting between them. The CDR3 is 13 amino acids. CDR3 sequence: CSVEAHRGEKLFF. CDR3 nucleotide sequence: TGCAGCGTTGAAGCCCACCGGGGAGAAAAACTGTTTTTT. The entire variable domain, with the rest obtained from reference TRBV29-1 and TRBJ1-4, is as follows: SAVISQKPSRDICQRGTSLTIQCQVDSQVTMMFWYRQQPGQSLTLIATANQGSEATYESGFVIDKFPISRPNLTFSTLTVSNMSPEDSSIYLCSVEAHRGEKLFFGSGTQLSVL.

The chain joins TRBV6-1 to TRBJ2-6, with 9 nucleotides matching TRBD1. The CDR3 contains 17 residues. Germline loops: CDR1 MNHNS, CDR2 SASEGT. J lost 2 bases, V lost 6 bases, and 8 bases had no gene match. The CDR3 DNA reads as TGTGCCAGCAGCCCCGGGACAGGGAATCCTGGGGCCAACGTCCTGACTTTC. It specifies CASSPGTGNPGANVLTF.

This clonotype was seen only a few times. This chain uses TRBV12-3 or TRBV12-4 with TRBJ2-5, with 7 bases aligning to TRBD2. The V and J ends lost 5 bases and 5 bases, in that order; junction bases with no gene match: 11. CDR3 length: 15 residues. The CDR3 reads CASSPRASGRETQYF. The CDR3, as DNA: TGTGCCAGCAGTCCCAGGGCTAGCGGCAGGGAGACCCAGTACTTC.

The sample holds one count of this clonotype. The V call is TRBV5-8, the J call TRBJ2-1, with 10 bases matching TRBD2. This CDR3 is 15 amino acids long. The germline V gene has CDR1 SGHTS and CDR2 YDEGEE. V was clipped by 4 bases and J by 2 bases; unmatched bases: 3. The CDR3: CASSVGTSAYNEQFF. The CDR3 DNA is TGTGCCAGCAGCGTAGGGACTAGCGCCTACAATGAGCAGTTCTTC. The entire variable domain, with the rest obtained from reference TRBV5-8 and TRBJ2-1, is as follows: EAGVTQSPTHLIKTRGQQATLRCSPISGHTSVYWYQQALGLGLQFLLWYDEGEERNRGNFPPRFSGRQFPNYSSELNVNALELEDSALYLCASSVGTSAYNEQFFGPGTRLTVL.

This clonotype showed up many times. The V call is TRBV6-1, the J call TRBJ1-1; TRBD1 matches 10 bases. The CDR3 sequence is 13 residues long. The germline gives CDR1 MNHNS, CDR2 SASEGT. V was clipped by 8 bases and J by 1 base; unmatched bases: 1. The CDR3 reads CASWDRGNTEAFF. The CDR3 DNA reads as TGTGCCAGCTGGGACAGGGGGAACACTGAAGCTTTCTTT.

This clonotype was found a few times. The genes are TRBV28 and TRBJ1-2, with no clear D. Germline values: CDR1 MDHEN, CDR2 SYDVKM. The CDR3 consists of 12 residues. With 5 bases removed from V and 8 bases from J, the gap between germline ends came to 12 bases. CDR3 bases: TGTGCCAGCAGTGACCGGGTGTTCGGCTACACCTTC. This translates into CASSDRVFGYTF.

This clonotype was seen only a few times. The CDR3 nucleotides read TGCAGTGCTAGAGTAGCTGGGGAGCAGTTCTTC. Its translation: CSARVAGEQFF. The chain couples TRBV20-1 to TRBJ2-1; D not certain. The ends were cut back, 1 base at V and 10 bases at J, with 8 bases in the middle. This CDR3 contains 11 residues. CDR1 is DFQATT, CDR2 SNEGSKA, per germline (reference sequence).

This clonotype was recorded at least ten times. This chain connects TRBV5-1 to TRBJ2-2, with 7 bases identical to TRBD1. Germline CDR1 SGHRS, CDR2 YFSETQ. The CDR3 is made up of 14 amino acids. V lost 8 bases, J lost 0 bases, and 4 bases stayed unmatched. The CDR3 sequence is CASTGTANTGELFF. The CDR3, as DNA: TGCGCCAGTACCGGGACAGCGAACACCGGGGAGCTGTTTTTT.